Below, one T cell receptor beta chain is given with its context. V lost 1 base and J lost 4, with 14 bases in between. CDR1 SGHRS and CDR2 YFSETQ come from the germline V gene. The CDR3 totals 15 residues. The sample originates from a study of blood T cell repertoires in COVID-19. Study-wide context: The study drew acute and convalescent COVID-19 samples from the United States, Italy and Spain. The analysed material was cDNA or gDNA that came from T cells, B-cell-depleted T cells, or PBMCs.

Per the original data handling: Amplifying reference gene primers gave estimates of nucleated cell counts. The method was immunoSEQ multiplex PCR; TCRdb's version includes in-frame clones alone and lacks a portion of them. The V and J calls and clone size are taken from that table; D and trimming were inferred from the DNA. In the table there are 200,000 to 250,000 clones, around 84% of which are singletons. Sequencing used peripheral blood. The sequence derives from an elderly woman with active or convalescent COVID-19. The chain employs TRBV5-1 and TRBJ2-5; a weak D match, TRBD2 (5 bases). CDR3 sequence reads: CASSLSGAAGETQYF. CDR3 DNA: TGCGCCAGCAGCTTGTCAGGCGCCGCGGGAGAGACCCAGTACTTC.